A single sample is the source of the 17 T cell receptor beta chains below, sequenced in a study of shared clonotypes between healthy human individuals. Naive CD8 cells, CD45RO-negative and positively selected for CCR7, excluded terminally differentiated effector memory CD45RA+ cells. The method was immunoSEQ multiplex PCR; TCRdb's version includes in-frame clones alone and lacks a portion of them. Seen here are millions of clones, about 95% observed once, and the top ten hold around 1.1%. The sequencing sample was made of naive CD8+ T cells sorted from blood. Receptors originate from a man aged 18 to 30 in good health.

The chain joins TRBV4-2 to TRBJ2-4, with TRBD2 as a possible D gene (7 bases). CDR3 length: 15 residues. Trimming removed 4 bases from V and 8 bases from J, with 18 bases in between. Germline loops: CDR1 LGHNA, CDR2 YNFKEQ. The CDR3 is CASSPRGAGGDIQYF. DNA of the CDR3: TGTGCCAGCAGCCCTCGGGGGGCGGGCGGAGACATTCAGTACTTC.

The chain combines TRBV27 with TRBJ2-4; weak D call: TRBD2 (6 bases). CDR3 size: 19 residues. Germline V gene data show CDR1 as MNHEY and CDR2 as SMNVEV (reference sequence). Deletions cut 9 bases from V and 0 bases from J, with 27 bases between. CDR3 sequence: CASLILTSPVGVAKNIQYF. In DNA form, the CDR3 reads TGTGCCAGTCTCATACTAACTAGCCCAGTCGGGGTAGCCAAAAACATTCAGTACTTC.

The rearrangement uses TRBV28 and TRBJ2-7; D is uncertain. Germline V lookup: CDR1 MDHEN, CDR2 SYDVKM. V dropped 5 bases and J dropped 5 bases, with 22 bases sitting between them. This CDR3 comprises 16 residues. CDR3 in DNA: TGTGCCAGCAGTCCCACGCCGGAGTGGGTCCACCACGAGCAGTACTTC. Its protein product is CASSPTPEWVHHEQYF.

A single count supports this clone. This rearrangement joins TRBV7-2 to TRBJ2-7; 9 bases match TRBD2. CDR3 length: 16 residues. Germline V CDR1 and CDR2: SGHTA, FQGNSA. With V trimmed by 1 base and J by 3 bases, 7 bases remained unmatched. The CDR3 DNA sequence: TGTGCCAGCAGCTTAGAGTGGCGGGAGGGCCTCTACGAGCAGTACTTC. Protein product: CASSLEWREGLYEQYF.

This clone has only one observation. Other DNA sequences in this specimen translate into the identical CDR3. The chain links TRBV19 to TRBJ2-2; D is ambiguous. Germline V gives CDR1 LNHDA, CDR2 SQIVND (reference sequence). V dropped 2 bases and J dropped 5 bases, with 6 bases sitting between them. This CDR3 has 13 amino acids. In DNA form, the CDR3 reads TGTGCCAGTAGTATACTCTCTACCGGGGAGCTGTTTTTT. Translation: CASSILSTGELFF.

This sequence joins TRBV7-8 and TRBJ2-7, with 8 bases matching TRBD1. Germline V CDR1 and CDR2: SGHVS, FQNEAQ. The CDR3 loop spans 16 amino acids. V lost 1 base to trimming and J lost 5 bases; unmatched junction nucleotides: 10. The CDR3 nucleotides read TGTGCCAGCAGCTTAGGTCAAGGGACAGGCTGGCACGAGCAGTACTTC. This translates into CASSLGQGTGWHEQYF.

This chain connects TRBV5-6 to TRBJ2-6, with D possibly matching TRBD1 (5 bases). This CDR3 contains 18 residues. From germline, CDR1 is SGHDT and CDR2 YYEEEE. The V end lost 0 bases, the J end lost 1 base, and 14 bases lay between the germline ends. CDR3 bases: TGTGCCAGCAGCTTGGCGGCAGGGTTTTTGTCTGGGGCCAACGTCCTGACTTTC. Translated: CASSLAAGFLSGANVLTF.

The chain recombines TRBV28 with TRBJ2-1; 12 bases align to TRBD1. Germline V gives CDR1 MDHEN, CDR2 SYDVKM. This CDR3 is built from 16 residues. J gave up 9 bases and V 5 bases, and 11 bases lay outside the gene matches. DNA of the CDR3: TGTGCCAGCAGTCTCACACCGGGACAGGGGGCTCGTGAGCAGTTCTTC. This codes for CASSLTPGQGAREQFF.

The chain recombines TRBV11-2 with TRBJ2-1, with TRBD2 matching 12 bases. J lost 0 bases, V lost 5 bases, and 5 bases had no gene match. The V gene's germline CDR1 is SGHAT and CDR2 FQNNGV. This CDR3 is 17 amino acids long. Written as DNA, the CDR3 is TGTGCCAGCAGCCTCACTAGCGGGAGGACCTCCTACAATGAGCAGTTCTTC. Translated, it gives CASSLTSGRTSYNEQFF.

The V call is TRBV7-9, the J call TRBJ1-1, with 7 bases that match TRBD1. The CDR3 loop spans 15 amino acids. The junction had 9 bases not matched to a gene; V was cut back by 4 bases and J by 4 bases. Germline assignment: CDR1 SEHNR and CDR2 FQNEAQ (reference sequence). The CDR3 DNA follows: TGTGCCAGCAGCTCCAGGGCAGGGGGAGGCACTGAAGCTTTCTTT. Translation: CASSSRAGGGTEAFF.

Worth noting for this clone: One end of the junction is discordant with germline, which a read error may explain. V is TRBV15 and J is TRBJ1-1; D uncertain. Per germline, CDR1 LNHNV and CDR2 YYDKDF (reference sequence). The CDR3 sequence is 11 residues long. The CDR3 protein is CATRSFSEAFF. CDR3 nucleotides: TGTGCAACCAGGAGTTTCTCTGAAGCTTTCTTT.

V is TRBV28 and J is TRBJ2-7; TRBD1 aligns across 10 bases. V lost 6 bases and J lost 4; bases outside the gene matches: 6. In germline, CDR1 is MDHEN, CDR2 SYDVKM. The CDR3 length is 14 residues. The CDR3 sequence: CASSQSGQGYEQYF. CDR3 sequence (DNA): TGTGCCAGCAGCCAATCGGGACAGGGGTACGAGCAGTACTTC.

V and J are TRBV19 and TRBJ2-7; TRBD1 aligns across 9 bases. The V gene end was trimmed by 3 bases and the J gene end by 7 bases; junction bases not matched to a gene: 4. The germline V gene has CDR1 LNHDA and CDR2 SQIVND (reference sequence). The CDR3 has 13 residues. The CDR3: CASSIGQGWEQYF. DNA of the CDR3: TGTGCCAGTAGTATCGGACAGGGGTGGGAGCAGTACTTC.

This chain connects TRBV7-9 to TRBJ2-7; the D gene is possibly TRBD1 (5 bases). Germline V gene lookup returns CDR1 SEHNR and CDR2 FQNEAQ (reference sequence). The CDR3 is 14 residues long. The V and J ends lost 4 bases and 0 bases respectively, with 10 bases between them. This CDR3 is CASSSWGDSYEQYF. The CDR3 DNA follows: TGTGCCAGCAGCTCGTGGGGCGACTCCTACGAGCAGTACTTC.

The chain is built from TRBV5-1 and TRBJ2-7; D is possibly TRBD1 (6 bases). Germline V gene sequence: CDR1 SGHRS, CDR2 YFSETQ. CDR3 length: 18 amino acids. The ends were cut back, 3 bases at V and 3 bases at J, with 25 bases in the middle. CDR3 sequence reads: CASSSYKTTKGENYEQYF. The CDR3 coding sequence is TGCGCCAGCAGCTCATATAAAACTACAAAGGGGGAGAACTACGAGCAGTACTTC.

The V call is TRBV28, the J call TRBJ1-5; weak D call: TRBD1 (5 bases). Germline CDR1 and CDR2: MDHEN and SYDVKM. The CDR3 is made up of 13 amino acids. V lost 7 bases to trimming and J lost 7 bases, with 14 bases between them. The CDR3 is CASTGQGDQPQHF. In DNA, the CDR3 is TGTGCCAGCACCGGACAAGGGGACCAGCCCCAGCATTTT.

Turning to this clone: Other DNA sequences in the sample encode the same CDR3. This chain uses TRBV27 with TRBJ2-7, with TRBD1 matching over 8 bases. The length of the CDR3 is 12 residues. The V and J ends lost 6 bases and 6 bases, in that order; junction bases with no gene match: 4. The germline CDR1 and CDR2 sequences are MNHEY and SMNVEV (reference sequence). In DNA form, the CDR3 reads TGTGCCAGCAGCCCGACAGGGGCCGAGCAGTACTTC. Protein: CASSPTGAEQYF.